The 27 T cell receptor beta chains below were found in one sample sequenced in a study of blood T cell repertoires in COVID-19. The table came from immunoSEQ multiplex PCR; TCRdb's copy has only in-frame clones and leaves some out. The table shows 250,000 to 300,000 clones, with just over 85% occurring only once. Material: PBMCs or T cells enriched from blood (not recorded which). The receptors originated from a man younger than 35 who had recovered from COVID-19.

The chain recombines TRBV5-1 with TRBJ2-2, with a possible D match to TRBD2 (6 bases). Germline assignment: CDR1 SGHRS and CDR2 YFSETQ. The V end was cut by 2 bases, the J end by 0 bases, with 17 bases between. The CDR3 consists of 18 residues. This CDR3 is CASSFGLARYANTGELFF. CDR3 DNA: TGCGCCAGCAGCTTTGGCCTAGCGCGTTACGCGAACACCGGGGAGCTGTTTTTT.

This chain joins TRBV25-1 and TRBJ1-2; D not resolved. There are 11 residues in the CDR3. The germline V and J ends were trimmed by 6 bases and 3 bases, with 5 bases remaining between them. Germline V gene sequence: CDR1 MGHDK, CDR2 SYGVNS. CDR3 sequence reads: CASSTDYGYTF. In DNA, the CDR3 is TGTGCCAGCAGCACGGACTATGGCTACACCTTC.

The V and J genes are TRBV7-9 and TRBJ1-4; D remains unclear. Trimming pared 1 base from V and 7 bases from J, leaving 7 bases between. This CDR3 is built from 13 residues. Per germline, CDR1 SEHNR and CDR2 FQNEAQ (reference sequence). CDR3 in amino acids: CASSLGTREKLFF. CDR3 sequence (DNA): TGTGCCAGCAGCTTAGGTACGCGTGAAAAACTGTTTTTT.

The genes are TRBV30 and TRBJ1-2, with 7 bases lining up with TRBD1. Trimming cost V 1 base and J 8 bases; bases outside gene matches: 7. Germline V gene sequence: CDR1 GTSNPN, CDR2 SVGIG (reference sequence). The CDR3 is made up of 13 amino acids. The chain's CDR3 is CAWSGQGLGGYTF. CDR3 nucleotides: TGTGCCTGGAGTGGACAGGGTTTGGGCGGCTACACCTTC.

In its sample, this clone was seen a few times. The J gene is TRBJ2-7, the V gene TRBV28; a weak D match, TRBD2 (6 bases). Germline V gene data show CDR1 as MDHEN and CDR2 as SYDVKM. Trimming removed 5 bases from V and 5 bases from J, with 13 bases in between. The CDR3 is made up of 13 amino acids. CDR3 amino acids: CASSGGNKDEQYF. The CDR3 DNA is TGTGCCAGCAGTGGCGGGAATAAGGACGAGCAGTACTTC.

This chain links TRBV12-3 or TRBV12-4 with TRBJ2-2, with D possibly TRBD2 on 7 matching bases. V lost 8 bases and J lost 7, with 11 bases in between. There are 12 residues in the CDR3. This chain's CDR3 is CASRRGGGELFF. The CDR3 region has the DNA TGTGCCAGCCGAAGGGGGGGCGGGGAGCTGTTTTTT.

The gene calls are TRBV27 and TRBJ1-1; 8 bases match TRBD1. Trimming took 8 bases from V and 7 from J; bases not matched to a gene: 12. The CDR3 contains 14 residues. Germline lookup yields CDR1 MNHEY and CDR2 SMNVEV (reference sequence). CDR3 DNA: TGTGCCAGCGGGAGGGGCAGGGGGCAAGGTGAAGCTTTCTTT. This codes for CASGRGRGQGEAFF.

This clone turned up a few times. The chain joins TRBV19 to TRBJ2-5; TRBD1 aligns across 9 bases. CDR1 and CDR2 from the germline V gene are LNHDA and SQIVND (reference sequence). With 6 bases clipped from V and 0 bases from J, the junction kept 8 bases outside the gene matches. This CDR3 has 16 amino acids. CDR3 residues: CASSDSGTGNQETQYF. The DNA for the CDR3 is TGTGCCAGTAGCGATTCCGGGACAGGGAACCAAGAGACCCAGTACTTC.

This chain links TRBV10-3 with TRBJ1-2; possibly TRBD1 for D (5 bases). Germline V gene sequence: CDR1 ENHRY, CDR2 SYGVKD. This CDR3 spans 11 amino acids. Trimming shortened V by 7 bases and J by 7 bases, and 10 bases separated the two germline ends. The CDR3 DNA reads as TGTGCCATCAAGACAGCCTCTGGCTACACCTTC. Residues: CAIKTASGYTF.

This chain uses TRBV5-4 with TRBJ2-1; 12 bases fit TRBD2. V was pared by 5 bases and J by 0 bases, with 9 bases of the junction left unmatched. This CDR3 contains 18 residues. CDR1 is SGHNT, CDR2 YYREEE, per germline (reference sequence). CDR3 nucleotide sequence: TGTGCCAGCAGATTAGGACTAGCGGGGCGATCCTCCTACAATGAGCAGTTCTTC. It translates to CASRLGLAGRSSYNEQFF.

The V gene is TRBV18, the J gene TRBJ2-7; 7 nucleotides align to TRBD2. The CDR3 loop spans 16 amino acids. Germline-derived CDR1 and CDR2 are KGHSH and LQKENI. V dropped 6 bases and J dropped 3; count of bases not matched to a gene: 14. CDR3 sequence: CASSSPMGEGGYEQYF. CDR3 coding DNA: TGTGCCAGCTCTTCCCCGATGGGGGAGGGCGGCTACGAGCAGTACTTC.

The V gene is TRBV28, the J gene TRBJ2-7; D uncertain. The germline gives CDR1 MDHEN, CDR2 SYDVKM. CDR3 length: 11 residues. The V gene lost 4 bases and the J gene lost 3 bases, with 4 bases spanning the gap. CDR3 loop: CASSSIYEQYF. The DNA for the CDR3 is TGTGCCAGCAGTTCAATCTACGAGCAGTACTTC.

This clone was seen once. The CDR3 reads CASSQGIRGRIYGYTF. CDR3 nucleotide sequence: TGTGCCAGCAGCCAAGGGATCAGGGGACGGATCTATGGCTACACCTTC. The chain recombines TRBV3-1 (or the pseudogene TRBV3-2) with TRBJ1-2; tentative D call: TRBD1 (6 bases). The CDR3 totals 16 residues. V was cut by 1 base and J by 4 bases, with 16 bases left in between. Germline CDR1 LGHDT, CDR2 YNNKEL (reference sequence).

The chain couples TRBV14 to TRBJ2-7, with 11 bases lining up with TRBD2. Germline values: CDR1 SGHDN, CDR2 FVKESK. The CDR3 length is 15 residues. Trimming at V came to 2 bases and at J to 2 bases, leaving 2 bases not matched to a gene. The CDR3 loop reads CASSQLAGGTYEQYF. CDR3 in DNA: TGTGCCAGCAGCCAACTAGCGGGAGGTACCTACGAGCAGTACTTC.

In this sample, this clone turned up a few times. This chain connects TRBV6-8 to TRBJ1-3; no definite D call. Germline lookup yields CDR1 MNHGY and CDR2 SAAAGT. V was clipped by 1 base and J by 4 bases, with 14 bases between them. The CDR3 totals 16 residues. The CDR3 nucleotides read TGTGCCAGCAGTTACTGGGCTGATGGCATAGGAAACACCATATATTTT. Its translation is CASSYWADGIGNTIYF.

The gene calls are TRBV7-8 and TRBJ1-6, with a possible D match to TRBD1 (6 bases). The ends were cut back, 2 bases at V and 8 bases at J, with 19 bases in the middle. Per germline, CDR1 SGHVS and CDR2 FQNEAQ. The CDR3 is 17 residues long. DNA for the CDR3: TGTGCCAGCAGCTTAAACAACGCGTGGGGGGGCGATTCACCCCTCCACTTT. Its translation: CASSLNNAWGGDSPLHF.

The V gene is TRBV6-5, the J gene TRBJ2-7; D perhaps matches TRBD1 (7 bases). The CDR3 extends over 15 amino acids. Germline V lookup: CDR1 MNHEY, CDR2 SVGAGI. Trimming left V 7 bases short and J 3 bases short, with 19 bases between. The chain's CDR3 is CASTPQGGPLYEQYF. For the CDR3, the DNA is TGTGCCAGCACTCCCCAGGGGGGTCCCCTCTACGAGCAGTACTTC.

The rearrangement uses TRBV15 and TRBJ2-2, with D possibly matching TRBD2 (6 bases). The germline V gene has CDR1 LNHNV and CDR2 YYDKDF (reference sequence). The CDR3 loop spans 16 amino acids. Trimming removed 1 base from V and 5 bases from J, with 14 bases in between. The CDR3 sequence is CATSRVAAGGTGELFF. The CDR3 nucleotides are TGTGCCACCAGCAGAGTTGCAGCGGGCGGGACCGGGGAGCTGTTTTTT.

The chain carries TRBV25-1 and TRBJ2-3; TRBD1 matches 8 bases. The germline CDR1 and CDR2 sequences are MGHDK and SYGVNS. The V gene end was trimmed by 6 bases and the J gene end by 7 bases; junction bases not matched to a gene: 6. This CDR3 region has 13 residues. Here the CDR3 DNA reads TGTGCCAGCAGCCTGACAGGGGTCCATACGCAGTATTTT. Its translation is CASSLTGVHTQYF.

J is TRBJ2-5 and V is TRBV28, with D hard to call. This CDR3 comprises 12 residues. In germline, CDR1 is MDHEN, CDR2 SYDVKM. V was cut by 5 bases and J by 8 bases, with 12 bases left in between. In DNA, the CDR3 is TGTGCCAGCAGTCGACAACGGAAAACCCAGTACTTC. Amino acids: CASSRQRKTQYF.

V is TRBV5-4 and J is TRBJ1-2; no definite D call. CDR3 length equals 12 residues. Germline CDR1 SGHNT, CDR2 YYREEE (reference sequence). V gave up 2 bases and J gave up 7 bases, with 9 bases separating them. The CDR3 bases are TGTGCCAGCAGCTTTACCTCAGGTGGCTACACCTTC. Encoded protein: CASSFTSGGYTF.

In its sample, this clone was seen once. The J gene is TRBJ2-1, the V gene TRBV3-1 (or the pseudogene TRBV3-2); TRBD2 matches 11 bases. The CDR3 totals 17 residues. Trimming removed 0 bases from V and 3 bases from J; junction bases left unmatched: 4. Germline CDR1 reads LGHDT; CDR2 reads YNNKEL (reference sequence). CDR3 in amino acids: CASSQELAGVGYNEQFF. The CDR3 nucleotides read TGTGCCAGCAGCCAAGAACTAGCGGGAGTGGGCTACAATGAGCAGTTCTTC.

The chain recombines TRBV29-1 with TRBJ2-5, with 7 bases matching TRBD1. Germline V gene data show CDR1 as SQVTM and CDR2 as ANQGSEA. The CDR3 spans 12 residues. The trim removed 6 bases at V and 6 bases at J, leaving 7 bases unmatched. This CDR3 is CSVARQGQTQYF. The CDR3 nucleotides are TGCAGCGTGGCTCGACAGGGACAGACCCAGTACTTC.

The chain links TRBV30 to TRBJ1-6, with 7 bases identical to TRBD1. V was pared by 8 bases and J by 6 bases, with 7 bases of the junction left unmatched. The length of the CDR3 is 13 residues. Germline CDR1 GTSNPN, CDR2 SVGIG (reference sequence). This CDR3 is CALGGLVNSPLHF. The CDR3 region has the DNA TGTGCCCTAGGGGGCTTGGTTAATTCACCCCTCCACTTT.

V usage is TRBV24-1 and J usage is TRBJ2-1, with TRBD2 matching 9 bases. The CDR3 sequence is 15 residues long. Germline V CDR1 and CDR2: KGHDR, SFDVKD. Trimming removed 7 bases from V and 7 bases from J; junction bases left unmatched: 10. The CDR3 sequence: CATSVAGLAGNEQFF. DNA of the CDR3: TGTGCCACCAGCGTCGCGGGACTAGCTGGTAATGAGCAGTTCTTC.

This rearrangement joins TRBV5-1 to TRBJ2-7, with D possibly being TRBD2 (7 bases). The CDR3 runs 14 residues. Trimming pared 1 base from V and 5 bases from J, leaving 13 bases between. The germline CDR1 and CDR2 sequences are SGHRS and YFSETQ. CDR3 loop: CASSLSGGVNEQYF. CDR3 nucleotide sequence: TGCGCCAGCAGCTTGTCGGGGGGCGTCAACGAGCAGTACTTC.

This clone was seen once. For the CDR3, the DNA is TGTGCCTGGAGTGTAGAAGGGGTCCAGCCCCAGCATTTT. It encodes CAWSVEGVQPQHF. The chain carries TRBV30 and TRBJ1-5; tentative D call: TRBD1 (5 bases). V shed 0 bases and J shed 7 bases, with 10 bases lying between them. Germline-derived CDR1 and CDR2 are GTSNPN and SVGIG (reference sequence). The CDR3 contains 13 residues.